These 27 T cell receptor beta chains were sequenced from one sample in a study of tumor-infiltrating lymphocytes in oesophageal squamous cell carcinoma. TCRdb reanalysed the PCR reads using MiXCR and keeps one entry per CDR3 protein. The sample holds approximately 18,000 distinct CDR3 sequences, roughly 37% seen once. The sample was blood. The receptors derive from a male donor with esophageal squamous cell carcinoma.

This clonotype came up many times. A much larger clone lies one base from this, so it may be a read error. The chain has TRBV12-3 or TRBV12-4 and TRBJ2-5; the match to TRBD1 covers 9 bases. Gene TRBJ2-1 matches the end of the DNA better, so the J call may be wrong. This CDR3 comprises 13 residues. CDR3 loop: CASSSGQGYEQFF. In nucleotides, the CDR3 is TGTGCCAGCAGTTCGGGACAGGGCTACGAGCAGTTCTTC.

The J gene is TRBJ2-7, the V gene TRBV7-2; D possibly corresponds to TRBD2 (6 bases). Trimming pared 5 bases from V and 1 base from J, leaving 12 bases between. The CDR3 runs 14 residues. The germline V gene encodes CDR1 SGHTA and CDR2 FQGNSA. The CDR3 region is CASSTDYNSYEQYF. DNA for the CDR3: TGTGCCAGCAGCACGGACTATAATTCCTACGAGCAGTACTTC.

As regards this clonotype: No DNA is shown, since the ends of the CDR3 on it are uncertain; the CDR3 is the one TCRdb lists. The chain employs TRBV11-2 and TRBJ2-6; whether TRBD1, the table's D call, matches the DNA was not checked. The CDR3 has 19 residues if both end residues are counted. Germline CDR1 SGHAT, CDR2 FQNNGV. Here the CDR3 reads CASSLERSGRRQLWLHLRF.

V and J are TRBV24-1 and TRBJ2-5, with TRBD1 matching 7 bases. With 4 bases clipped from V and 1 base from J, the junction kept 5 bases outside the gene matches. The CDR3 is 15 amino acids. Germline CDR1 and CDR2: KGHDR and SFDVKD. The CDR3 DNA follows: TGTGCCACCAGTGACCCCGGACAGGTCCAAGAGACCCAGTACTTC. This sequence encodes CATSDPGQVQETQYF.

This sequence joins TRBV28 and TRBJ2-3; D could derive from TRBD1 or TRBD2 (5 bases each). The end of the DNA fits TRBJ2-1 better, so the J call may be wrong. CDR1 is MDHEN and CDR2 is SYDVKM in the germline V gene. The CDR3 runs 14 residues. DNA of the CDR3: TGTGCCAGCAGTTTACGGGGACGGCTTGATGAGCAGTTCTTC. This sequence encodes CASSLRGRLDEQFF.

This clonotype was seen repeatedly, ten times or more. The CDR3 loop reads CASSERFSEETQYF. The CDR3 DNA follows: TGTGCCAGCAGTGAAAGGTTTAGCGAAGAGACCCAGTACTTC. The genes are TRBV2 and TRBJ2-5, with D perhaps TRBD2 (5 bases). This CDR3 comprises 14 residues. Deletions cut 2 bases from V and 3 bases from J, with 10 bases between. Germline V lookup: CDR1 SNHLY, CDR2 FYNNEI. The full variable domain, in which reference TRBV2 and TRBJ2-5 provide the parts outside the CDR3, is EPEVTQTPSHQVTQMGQEVILRCVPISNHLYFYWYRQILGQKVEFLVSFYNNEISEKSEIFDDQFSVERPDGSNFTLKIRSTKLEDSAMYFCASSERFSEETQYFGPGTRLLVL.

A remark on this clonotype: This could be a read error, since a much larger clone is one nucleotide away. The V call is TRBV6-1, the J call TRBJ2-1; TRBD1 matches at 11 bases. V trimming: 6 bases; J trimming: 10 bases; junction bases outside the gene matches: 11. The length of the CDR3 is 15 residues. The germline CDR1 and CDR2 sequences are MNHNS and SASEGT. The CDR3 DNA follows: TGTGCCAGCAGCGTAGGACAGGGGGCCTTCTACGAGCAGTTCTTC. Its translation is CASSVGQGAFYEQFF.

This clonotype was seen at least ten times. With a much larger clone just one base away, this may be a read error. This chain uses TRBV5-4 with TRBJ2-5; TRBD2 matches at 11 bases. The V and J ends lost 1 base and 11 bases, in that order; junction bases with no gene match: 16. The germline V gene encodes CDR1 SGHNT and CDR2 YYREEE (reference sequence). This CDR3 region has 17 residues. Here the CDR3 reads CASSLNSGGALYNEQYF. In nucleotides, the CDR3 is TGTGCCAGCAGCTTGAATAGCGGGGGGGCCCTATACAATGAGCAGTACTTC.

This clonotype occurred many times. The chain carries TRBV6-1 and TRBJ2-1, with a possible D match to TRBD1 (5 bases). Germline lookup yields CDR1 MNHNS and CDR2 SASEGT. V lost 6 bases and J lost 6, with 18 bases in between. CDR3 length equals 15 residues. The CDR3 DNA reads as TGTGCCAGCAGGGTACGCAGGGAACTTTTCAATGAGCAGTTCTTC. Amino acid sequence: CASRVRRELFNEQFF.

This clonotype turned up a few times. The chain is built from TRBV4-1 and TRBJ2-3; possible D gene TRBD2, 6 bases. Between the trimmed V and J ends, which lost 1 base and 2 bases, there was a span of 19 bases. Per germline, CDR1 MGHRA and CDR2 YSYEKL. The CDR3 totals 18 residues. The CDR3 loop reads CASSQGLAIRAHTDTQYF. CDR3 nucleotides: TGCGCCAGCAGCCAAGGTCTAGCGATCCGTGCGCACACAGATACGCAGTATTTT.

On this clonotype itself: Given the absence of the conserved phenylalanine or tryptophan at the CDR3 end, a read error is likely. No DNA is shown, since the ends of the CDR3 on it are uncertain; the CDR3 is the one TCRdb lists. The rearrangement uses TRBV7-2 and TRBJ2-1; the D call TRBD1 from the table was never checked on the DNA. The CDR3 is 17 amino acids long, termini counted. Germline lookup yields CDR1 SGHTA and CDR2 FQGNSA. The CDR3 loop reads CASSSTDRRGSEQYFGS.

On this clonotype: Without the conserved terminal phenylalanine or tryptophan, this CDR3 likely stems from a read error. No DNA is shown, since the ends of the CDR3 on it are uncertain; the CDR3 is the one TCRdb lists. The chain recombines TRBV10-3 with TRBJ2-1; no DNA check was done on the table's D call, TRBD2. Inclusive of both ends, the CDR3 amounts to 14 amino acids. The germline gives CDR1 ENHRY, CDR2 SYGVKD. CDR3 in amino acids: CAIRDEISPLHFGN.

This clonotype has a single count. This chain connects TRBV12-3 or TRBV12-4 to TRBJ2-1; 11 bases are a match to TRBD2. J gave up 8 bases and V 4 bases, and 4 bases lay outside the gene matches. The CDR3 length is 14 residues. The CDR3: CASSSGTSGDEQFF. CDR3 DNA: TGTGCCAGCAGTTCCGGGACTAGCGGTGATGAGCAGTTCTTC.

This clonotype was recorded many times. The genes are TRBV12-5 and TRBJ2-7; TRBD2 matches 7 bases. CDR1 is LGHNT and CDR2 is FRNRAP in the germline V gene. This CDR3 is 15 amino acids long. V trimming: 3 bases; J trimming: 2 bases; junction bases outside the gene matches: 7. The CDR3 spells CASGFLSGETYEQYF. CDR3 DNA sequence: TGTGCTAGTGGTTTCTTGAGCGGGGAGACCTACGAGCAGTACTTC.

This clonotype has only a few counts. This sequence joins TRBV11-2 and TRBJ2-7; D gene ambiguous. Trimming shortened V by 0 bases and J by 4 bases, and 13 bases separated the two germline ends. Germline lookup yields CDR1 SGHAT and CDR2 FQNNGV. This CDR3 has 15 residues. CDR3 amino acids: CASSLEWGPLYEQYF. The CDR3 region has the DNA TGTGCCAGCAGCTTAGAATGGGGTCCGCTATACGAGCAGTACTTC.

This clonotype was recorded a few times. The chain couples TRBV7-2 to TRBJ1-5, with 7 bases lining up with TRBD1. V was clipped by 3 bases and J by 5 bases; unmatched bases: 7. Germline lookup yields CDR1 SGHTA and CDR2 FQGNSA. The CDR3 is 15 amino acids. In DNA, the CDR3 is TGTGCCAGCAGCTTGTTCGTGACAGGGCATCAGCCCCAGCATTTT. Residues: CASSLFVTGHQPQHF.

This clonotype was recorded many times. This could be a read error, since a much larger clone is one nucleotide away. The rearrangement uses TRBV6-1 and TRBJ2-7; TRBD2 matches at 15 bases. The CDR3 consists of 16 residues. The germline V gene encodes CDR1 MNHNS and CDR2 SASEGT. V gave up 3 bases and J gave up 7 bases; unmatched junction bases: 7. CDR3 sequence: CASSDGTSGRMNEQYF. DNA for the CDR3: TGTGCCAGCAGTGATGGGACTAGCGGGAGGATGAATGAGCAGTACTTC.

This clonotype came up many times. The chain couples TRBV14 to TRBJ1-6; weak D call: TRBD1 (6 bases). This CDR3 is built from 13 residues. Germline V gene data show CDR1 as SGHDN and CDR2 as FVKESK. The germline V and J ends were trimmed by 5 bases and 10 bases, with 12 bases remaining between them. CDR3 in DNA: TGTGCCAGCAGCGCATCAGGGGAATCACCCCTCCACTTT. It codes for CASSASGESPLHF.

V gene TRBV7-2 combines with J gene TRBJ2-5, with D possibly TRBD1 on 5 matching bases. The germline CDR1 and CDR2 sequences are SGHTA and FQGNSA. V lost 1 base and J lost 1, with 10 bases in between. The CDR3 is made up of 15 amino acids. The DNA for the CDR3 is TGTGCCAGCAGCTTAGGTGGACAAATCCAAGAGACCCAGTACTTC. Translating it yields CASSLGGQIQETQYF.

This clonotype was seen ten or more times. This rearrangement joins TRBV5-1 to TRBJ1-1; the D gene is possibly TRBD1 (6 bases). This CDR3 is 14 amino acids long. The V end lost 4 bases, the J end lost 6 bases, and 16 bases lay between the germline ends. Germline-derived CDR1 and CDR2 are SGHRS and YFSETQ. The CDR3 loop reads CASSLGHGGAEAFF. CDR3 coding DNA: TGCGCCAGCAGCCTGGGACACGGGGGCGCTGAAGCTTTCTTT.

This clonotype was counted between two and nine times. Given a much more abundant clone one base away, this may be a read error. The chain uses TRBV6-5 and TRBJ2-3; D tentatively fits TRBD1 or TRBD2 (5 bases each). There are 16 residues in the CDR3. Germline values: CDR1 MNHEY, CDR2 SVGAGI. V was trimmed by 2 bases and J by 14 bases, leaving 26 bases between them. The CDR3 loop is CASSYAGFANTGELYF. CDR3 nucleotides: TGTGCCAGCAGTTACGCAGGGTTCGCGAACACCGGGGAGCTGTATTTT.

Ten or more counts support this clonotype. The chain uses TRBV4-2 and TRBJ2-1; 12 positions agree with TRBD2. The germline V gene has CDR1 LGHNA and CDR2 YNFKEQ. CDR3 length: 16 amino acids. The V gene end was trimmed by 6 bases and the J gene end by 7 bases; junction bases not matched to a gene: 10. The CDR3: CASSYDLAGGPNEQFF. As DNA, the CDR3 is TGTGCCAGCAGTTACGACCTAGCGGGGGGGCCTAATGAGCAGTTCTTC.

This clonotype was counted between two and nine times. V usage is TRBV12-5 and J usage is TRBJ2-3, with 7 bases identical to TRBD2. V lost 0 bases and J lost 2; bases outside the gene matches: 5. From germline, CDR1 is LGHNT and CDR2 FRNRAP. The CDR3 extends over 16 amino acids. The CDR3 region has the DNA TGTGCTAGTGGTTTGGTTCCTAGCGGACTCACAGATACGCAGTATTTT. Its protein is CASGLVPSGLTDTQYF.

This clonotype was detected ten times or more. The chain employs TRBV10-3 and TRBJ1-4, with D unclear. Deletions cut 6 bases from V and 4 bases from J, with 9 bases between. The CDR3 is 13 amino acids. CDR1 and CDR2 (germline): ENHRY, SYGVKD. This CDR3 reads CAISATGNEKLFF. CDR3 nucleotide sequence: TGTGCCATCAGCGCCACCGGTAATGAAAAACTGTTTTTT.

This sequence joins TRBV7-2 and TRBJ1-1; 8 nucleotides line up with TRBD1. Germline CDR1 is SGHTA and CDR2 is FQGNSA. Trimming removed 5 bases from V and 8 bases from J; junction bases left unmatched: 7. The CDR3 totals 13 residues. The CDR3 DNA is TGTGCCAGCAGCGCCAACCGACAGGGGGAAGCTTTCTTT. The encoded protein is CASSANRQGEAFF.

V usage is TRBV7-8 and J usage is TRBJ2-2; D unresolved. Germline lookup yields CDR1 SGHVS and CDR2 FQNEAQ. V was clipped by 2 bases and J by 6 bases, with 7 bases between them. The CDR3 has 13 residues. CDR3 coding DNA: TGTGCCAGCAGCTTACTTACAGCCGGGGAGCTGTTTTTT. Protein sequence: CASSLLTAGELFF.

The CDR3 reads CASSSSRQGGTEAFF. In DNA form, the CDR3 reads TGTGCCAGCAGTTCCTCCCGACAGGGAGGCACTGAAGCTTTCTTT. This chain uses TRBV12-3 or TRBV12-4 with TRBJ1-1; the match to TRBD1 covers 7 bases. V shed 4 bases and J 4 bases; nucleotides not matched to a gene: 9. This CDR3 has 15 amino acids.